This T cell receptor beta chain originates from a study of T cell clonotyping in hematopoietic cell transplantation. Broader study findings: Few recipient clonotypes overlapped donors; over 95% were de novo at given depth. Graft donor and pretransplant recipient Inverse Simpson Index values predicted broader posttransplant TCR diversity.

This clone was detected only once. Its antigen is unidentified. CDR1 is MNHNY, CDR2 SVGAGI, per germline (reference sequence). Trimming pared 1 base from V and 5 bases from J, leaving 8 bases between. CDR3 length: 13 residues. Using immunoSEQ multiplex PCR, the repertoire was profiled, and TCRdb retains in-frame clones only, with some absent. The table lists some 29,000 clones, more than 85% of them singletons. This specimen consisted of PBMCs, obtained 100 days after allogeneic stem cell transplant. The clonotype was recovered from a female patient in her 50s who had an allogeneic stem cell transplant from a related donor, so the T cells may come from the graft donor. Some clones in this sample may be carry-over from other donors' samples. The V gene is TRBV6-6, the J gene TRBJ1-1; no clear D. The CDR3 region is CASSYFSGTEAFF. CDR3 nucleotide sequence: TGTGCCAGCAGTTACTTCAGTGGGACTGAAGCTTTCTTT.